Each of the 8 T cell receptor beta chains below was sequenced from the same sample in a study of blood T cell repertoires in COVID-19. Measured with immunoSEQ multiplex PCR; TCRdb has only the in-frame clones, and not every one. Of 250,000 to 300,000 clones listed, 86% were seen once; the top ten hold about 4%. The source material was peripheral blood. All receptors derive from a man aged 18 to 35 with active or convalescent COVID-19.

J is TRBJ2-2 and V is TRBV5-1; D might be TRBD2 (5 bases). Germline V CDR1 and CDR2: SGHRS, YFSETQ. Trimming stripped 1 base from V and 10 bases from J, with 17 bases between. The CDR3 contains 15 residues. The CDR3 region is CASSLSGSLVEELFF. CDR3 nucleotide sequence: TGCGCCAGCAGCTTGTCGGGGAGTCTTGTCGAGGAGCTGTTTTTT.

The V and J genes are TRBV5-6 and TRBJ1-4; no clear D. Germline CDR1 reads SGHDT; CDR2 reads YYEEEE. The CDR3 is made up of 16 amino acids. V dropped 2 bases and J dropped 4 bases, with 15 bases sitting between them. In nucleotides, the CDR3 is TGTGCCAGCAGCTTCCGACACCTTCGGAATAATGAAAAACTGTTTTTT. It yields the protein CASSFRHLRNNEKLFF.

CDR3: CASSSKAGGRDTQYF. CDR3 in DNA: TGTGCCAGCAGTAGCAAAGCGGGGGGCCGAGATACGCAGTATTTT. This chain connects TRBV6-5 to TRBJ2-3; 9 nucleotides align to TRBD2. The CDR3 loop spans 15 amino acids. V gave up 5 bases and J gave up 5 bases; unmatched junction bases: 8. Germline V lookup: CDR1 MNHEY, CDR2 SVGAGI.

This clone has more than one count but fewer than ten. The genes are TRBV7-2 and TRBJ1-5, with no clear D. The CDR3 length is 13 residues. Per the germline V gene, CDR1 is SGHTA and CDR2 is FQGNSA. The ends were cut back, 5 bases at V and 6 bases at J, with 11 bases in the middle. In nucleotides, the CDR3 is TGTGCCAGCAGCCCCGGGGTACCTCAGCCCCAGCATTTT. This translates into CASSPGVPQPQHF.

This rearrangement joins TRBV2 to TRBJ2-2; D is possibly TRBD1 (5 bases). The ends were cut back, 7 bases at V and 5 bases at J, with 14 bases in the middle. Germline loops: CDR1 SNHLY, CDR2 FYNNEI. This CDR3 is built from 14 residues. The CDR3 coding sequence is TGTGCCAGCAAGGGGTCAGGATGGACCGGGGAGCTGTTTTTT. Translated: CASKGSGWTGELFF.

The chain joins TRBV9 to TRBJ2-7; 8 nucleotides align to TRBD1. Germline CDR1 and CDR2: SGDLS and YYNGEE. This CDR3 comprises 14 residues. Losses at the gene ends were 3 bases for V and 3 bases for J; bases not matched to a gene: 5. CDR3 in DNA: TGTGCCAGCAGCGCACAGGGGGTGAACTACGAGCAGTACTTC. It codes for CASSAQGVNYEQYF.

The rearrangement uses TRBV19 and TRBJ2-2, with 11 bases that match TRBD2. Losses at the gene ends were 5 bases for V and 6 bases for J; bases not matched to a gene: 5. From germline, CDR1 is LNHDA and CDR2 SQIVND (reference sequence). There are 15 residues in the CDR3. Here the CDR3 reads CASSPTSGIAGELFF. CDR3 nucleotide sequence: TGTGCCAGTAGTCCGACTAGCGGGATAGCCGGGGAGCTGTTTTTT.

This chain links TRBV6-4 with TRBJ2-2, with 8 positions matching TRBD1. The trim removed 2 bases at V and 7 bases at J, leaving 15 bases unmatched. The CDR3 has 18 amino acids. Per the germline V gene, CDR1 is MRHNA and CDR2 is SNTAGT. The CDR3 protein is CASSDVDRGPEGVGELFF. The CDR3 region has the DNA TGTGCCAGCAGTGACGTCGACAGGGGCCCCGAGGGAGTCGGGGAGCTGTTTTTT.